Each of the 5 T cell receptor beta chains below was sequenced from the same sample in a study of Ad26.COV2.S vaccination and SARS-CoV-2 variants. Measured with immunoSEQ multiplex PCR; TCRdb has only the in-frame clones, and not every one. The table includes a few hundred thousand clones, about nine tenths detected once. Described treatment: around 19 received Ad26.COV2.S at low or high dose, single or two shots; roughly five received placebo; per-sample allocation not given. Sampling happened 63 days after the first vaccine or placebo injection. This material consisted of peripheral blood, taken in a trial of Ad26.COV2.S vaccine versus placebo. These receptor sequences come from a person aged 18-65 years who received the Ad26.COV2.S COVID-19 vaccine or a placebo.

The chain recombines TRBV24-1 with TRBJ2-2; a possible D gene is TRBD2 (5 bases). This CDR3 comprises 15 residues. V was pared by 9 bases and J by 2 bases, with 15 bases between. The germline gives CDR1 KGHDR, CDR2 SFDVKD. This chain's CDR3 is CATGGGLSNTGELFF. The CDR3 nucleotides are TGTGCCACCGGAGGCGGACTGAGCAACACCGGGGAGCTGTTTTTT.

This rearrangement joins TRBV28 to TRBJ1-1, with D hard to call. The V end lost 3 bases, the J end lost 1 base, and 12 bases lay between the germline ends. CDR3 length: 15 residues. The germline gives CDR1 MDHEN, CDR2 SYDVKM. The chain's CDR3 is CASSFSRRGNTEAFF. CDR3 bases: TGTGCCAGCAGTTTCTCTCGGCGTGGGAACACTGAAGCTTTCTTT.

The rearrangement links TRBV7-9 to TRBJ1-1; 7 bases map to TRBD1. This CDR3 spans 13 amino acids. Trimming cost V 11 bases and J 1 base; bases outside gene matches: 7. Germline loops: CDR1 SEHNR, CDR2 FQNEAQ (reference sequence). The CDR3 loop is CAAGGTENTEAFF. The DNA for the CDR3 is TGTGCCGCCGGGGGGACAGAGAACACTGAAGCTTTCTTT.

This chain connects TRBV6-5 to TRBJ2-7, with D uncertain. CDR1 and CDR2 (germline): MNHEY, SVGAGI. The length of the CDR3 is 14 residues. The V gene lost 7 bases and the J gene lost 7 bases, with 20 bases spanning the gap. The CDR3 region has the DNA TGTGCCAGCACCCGGTCCATTCGTGTCGGTGAGCAGTACTTC. As protein: CASTRSIRVGEQYF.

The chain is built from TRBV4-3 and TRBJ2-7; D is perhaps TRBD1 (6 bases). Germline V CDR1 and CDR2: LGHNA, YSLEER. Trimming removed 0 bases at V and 2 bases at J, with 11 bases between. The CDR3 consists of 15 residues. The CDR3 nucleotides read TGCGCCAGCAGCCAAGAGTGGCAGGGGACCTACGAGCAGTACTTC. Translation gives CASSQEWQGTYEQYF.